Below are 17 T cell receptor beta chains sequenced from a single sample in a study of cytomegalovirus exposure and HLA in healthy donors. PCR was performed using 60 Vbeta and 13 Jbeta primers. The assay was immunoSEQ multiplex PCR, and TCRdb's table has in-frame clones only and misses some. The sample carries around 110,000 clones, around two thirds recorded once. Sequencing used PBMCs. The receptors were sampled from a woman aged 40 to 55 in good health and CMV-seropositive.

This clone was found a few times. The rearrangement links TRBV4-3 to TRBJ2-4; TRBD2 is a possible D gene (6 bases). The germline gives CDR1 LGHNA, CDR2 YSLEER. Trimming took 1 base from V and 4 from J, leaving 11 bases between them. The CDR3 is made up of 15 amino acids. The CDR3 DNA follows: TGCGCCAGCAGCCAAGCGATGGCGGGAAAAAACATTCAGTACTTC. This sequence encodes CASSQAMAGKNIQYF.

The genes are TRBV6-1 and TRBJ2-1; D gene unclear. The CDR3 totals 18 residues. CDR1 and CDR2 (germline): MNHNS, SASEGT. V was cut by 4 bases and J by 5 bases, with 24 bases left in between. CDR3 loop: CASSVTRSGLDANNEQFF. Written as DNA, the CDR3 is TGTGCCAGCAGTGTAACTCGATCCGGTCTAGACGCAAACAATGAGCAGTTCTTC.

CDR3 loop: CASSPLKSSGYTDTQYF. CDR3 nucleotide sequence: TGTGCCAGCAGCCCCCTCAAATCTAGCGGATACACAGATACGCAGTATTTT. The rearrangement uses TRBV14 and TRBJ2-3; 7 bases agree with TRBD2. J gave up 2 bases and V 4 bases, and 12 bases lay outside the gene matches. The CDR3 runs 17 residues. Germline V gene sequence: CDR1 SGHDN, CDR2 FVKESK.

The sample holds one count of this clone. The V and J genes are TRBV5-4 and TRBJ1-3; 12 bases are shared with TRBD1. CDR1 is SGHNT, CDR2 YYREEE, per germline (reference sequence). Losses at the gene ends were 4 bases for V and 3 bases for J; bases not matched to a gene: 8. The CDR3 contains 17 residues. For the CDR3, the DNA is TGTGCCAGCAGCCCCGGGACAGGGGGCGCAGGTGGAAACACCATATATTTT. Translating gives CASSPGTGGAGGNTIYF. Full variable domain (outside the CDR3, taken from reference TRBV5-4 and TRBJ1-3): ETGVTQSPTHLIKTRGQQVTLRCSSQSGHNTVSWYQQALGQGPQFIFQYYREEENGRGNFPPRFSGLQFPNYSSELNVNALELDDSALYLCASSPGTGGAGGNTIYFGEGSWLTVV.

The rearrangement links TRBV28 to TRBJ1-2; TRBD1 matches at 7 bases. Germline V lookup: CDR1 MDHEN, CDR2 SYDVKM. The length of the CDR3 is 14 residues. Trimming cost V 3 bases and J 6 bases; bases outside gene matches: 7. In DNA, the CDR3 is TGTGCCAGCAGTTTTGGGGACAGCGTGAATGGCTACACCTTC. It is translated as CASSFGDSVNGYTF.

This rearrangement joins TRBV7-2 to TRBJ2-1, with 7 bases lining up with TRBD2. The CDR3 is 14 residues long. V lost 5 bases and J lost 8; bases outside the gene matches: 9. The germline V gene has CDR1 SGHTA and CDR2 FQGNSA. CDR3 in amino acids: CASSPWGRVDEQFF. The CDR3 DNA reads as TGTGCCAGCAGCCCTTGGGGGAGGGTAGATGAGCAGTTCTTC.

J is TRBJ1-4 and V is TRBV4-3; D is ambiguous. There are 14 residues in the CDR3. Germline CDR1 and CDR2: LGHNA and YSLEER. V lost 3 bases and J lost 5, with 10 bases in between. The CDR3 loop is CASSQGSRNEKLFF. In DNA, the CDR3 is TGCGCCAGCAGCCAGGGCAGTAGAAATGAAAAACTGTTTTTT.

This clone was counted a few times. The rearrangement uses TRBV4-1 and TRBJ2-5, with D possibly TRBD2 on 5 matching bases. Germline lookup yields CDR1 MGHRA and CDR2 YSYEKL. The CDR3 sequence is 18 residues long. V lost 4 bases and J lost 2, with 23 bases in between. The CDR3 spells CASSPLPPHGLKQETQYF. CDR3 in DNA: TGCGCCAGCAGCCCTCTCCCCCCACACGGACTGAAGCAAGAGACCCAGTACTTC.

The CDR3 here is CASSLTGQQGYGYTF. CDR3 nucleotides: TGTGCCAGCAGCTTAACGGGACAGCAAGGCTATGGCTACACCTTC. This chain joins TRBV5-5 and TRBJ1-2, with 7 bases aligning to TRBD1. Germline CDR1 SGHKS, CDR2 YYEKEE (reference sequence). This CDR3 region has 15 residues. The trim removed 2 bases at V and 4 bases at J, leaving 8 bases unmatched.

This clone has just one count. The gene calls are TRBV7-2 and TRBJ2-1; TRBD2 matches at 8 bases. The CDR3 is made up of 15 amino acids. Germline trimming cut 5 bases from V and 3 bases from J; bases unmatched to any gene: 6. Germline V gives CDR1 SGHTA, CDR2 FQGNSA. The CDR3 nucleotides are TGTGCCAGCAGCACCGGGACTAGAGGCTACAATGAGCAGTTCTTC. Protein product: CASSTGTRGYNEQFF.

V usage is TRBV2 and J usage is TRBJ2-1; 10 bases map to TRBD2. V dropped 6 bases and J dropped 4; count of bases not matched to a gene: 6. The CDR3 sequence is 15 residues long. The germline CDR1 and CDR2 sequences are SNHLY and FYNNEI. CDR3 amino acids: CASRNRTSGYNEQFF. The CDR3 DNA reads TGTGCCAGCAGAAACAGGACTAGCGGATACAATGAGCAGTTCTTC.

In its sample, this clone was seen a few times. The V call is TRBV11-2, the J call TRBJ2-2, with a weak D call TRBD2 (6 bases). This CDR3 has 17 amino acids. The V gene's germline CDR1 is SGHAT and CDR2 FQNNGV. Trimming removed 3 bases at V and 5 bases at J, with 19 bases between. The CDR3 here is CASSFPAAGRRTGELFF. CDR3 nucleotide sequence: TGTGCCAGCAGCTTCCCAGCCGCAGGGAGGAGGACCGGGGAGCTGTTTTTT. The whole variable domain, remainder taken from reference TRBV11-2 and TRBJ2-2, is EAGVAQSPRYKIIEKRQSVAFWCNPISGHATLYWYQQILGQGPKLLIQFQNNGVVDDSQLPKDRFSAERLKGVDSTLKIQPAKLEDSAVYLCASSFPAAGRRTGELFFGEGSRLTVL.

V gene TRBV9 combines with J gene TRBJ2-2, with 10 bases that match TRBD2. With V trimmed by 3 bases and J by 2 bases, 4 bases remained unmatched. CDR3 length: 16 amino acids. Germline V gene lookup returns CDR1 SGDLS and CDR2 YYNGEE. As DNA, the CDR3 is TGTGCCAGCAGCGGTACTAGCGGGACAAACACCGGGGAGCTGTTTTTT. The encoded protein is CASSGTSGTNTGELFF.

The rearrangement uses TRBV7-2 and TRBJ2-5; D not certain. The CDR3 runs 16 residues. Trimming took off 7 bases at V and 0 bases at J, with 18 bases between the two ends. CDR1 is SGHTA, CDR2 FQGNSA, per germline. The CDR3 region is CASIAMVVTYQETQYF. The CDR3, as DNA: TGTGCCAGCATCGCAATGGTAGTGACTTACCAAGAGACCCAGTACTTC.

This chain uses TRBV10-3 with TRBJ2-7, with 8 bases fitting TRBD2. Germline values: CDR1 ENHRY, CDR2 SYGVKD. The length of the CDR3 is 16 residues. Losses at the gene ends were 2 bases for V and 1 base for J; bases not matched to a gene: 7. DNA for the CDR3: TGTGCCATCAGTGAGCCGCCAGCGGGAGCTTCCTACGAGCAGTACTTC. Protein product: CAISEPPAGASYEQYF.

The chain recombines TRBV29-1 with TRBJ2-7, with TRBD2 matching over 8 bases. The CDR3 sequence is 13 residues long. V lost 7 bases, J lost 2 bases, and 7 bases stayed unmatched. The V gene's germline CDR1 is SQVTM and CDR2 ANQGSEA. CDR3 residues: CSAQAGVPYEQYF. The CDR3 region has the DNA TGCAGCGCTCAAGCGGGAGTCCCCTACGAGCAGTACTTC.

Only a few counts were recorded for this clone. The J gene is TRBJ2-1, the V gene TRBV9; TRBD1 matches at 7 bases. The CDR3 is 16 residues long. Germline assignment: CDR1 SGDLS and CDR2 YYNGEE. J lost 3 bases, V lost 3 bases, and 9 bases had no gene match. DNA of the CDR3: TGTGCCAGCAGCGGATCCCGGGACAGCAACTACAATGAGCAGTTCTTC. It codes for CASSGSRDSNYNEQFF.